These T cell receptor beta chains were read from a single sample in a study of T cells in pancreatic ductal adenocarcinoma. Profiling relied on immunoSEQ multiplex PCR, and the TCRdb table lists in-frame clones only, not all of them. Among several thousand clones, around nine tenths were seen once, and the ten largest hold approximately 3%. The sample comprised PBMCs. Source of these receptors: a human donor with pancreatic ductal adenocarcinoma. CDR3s include the opening cysteine and the closing phenylalanine or tryptophan.

cdr3_aa,v_call,j_call
CASSLDGLAKNIQYF,TRBV7-8,TRBJ2-4
CASSPGQGPDTQYF,TRBV7-2,TRBJ2-3
CASSLGPGNYGYTF,TRBV7-2,TRBJ1-2
CASSGLGRGAFF,TRBV27,TRBJ1-1
CAWSVYPQGHEQYF,TRBV30,TRBJ2-7
CASRERSWETQYF,TRBV6-1,TRBJ2-5
CASSEDRLSSGNTIYF,TRBV27,TRBJ1-3
CASSAETGYNSPLHF,TRBV18,TRBJ1-6
CAINQGANEQYF,TRBV10-3,TRBJ2-7
CASSQEWAGGREQYF,TRBV4-3,TRBJ2-7
CAISESGQEETQYF,TRBV10-3,TRBJ2-5
CASRLQPGQGRHEQFF,TRBV7-2,TRBJ2-1
CASSEARTKPGNTIYF,TRBV2,TRBJ1-3
CASSLTPLRYNEQFF,TRBV7-3,TRBJ2-1
CSVSPGHLQETQYF,TRBV29-1,TRBJ2-5
CASSLGVGQNEQYF,TRBV7-7,TRBJ2-7
CASSLGPGQETQYF,TRBV5-4,TRBJ2-5
CASSLAGGKETQYF,TRBV5-4,TRBJ2-5
CASSLSARGSGNTIYF,TRBV5-6,TRBJ1-3
CASSLVGLAGGNEQYF,TRBV5-6,TRBJ2-7
CASSSRGGASSYEQYF,TRBV9,TRBJ2-7
CASSLPGQGIMNTEAFF,TRBV11-1,TRBJ1-1
CASSIATGTVHEQYF,TRBV11-2,TRBJ2-7
CASSYSRGAGADTQYF,TRBV6-5,TRBJ2-3
CASSPRLAGSTDTQYF,TRBV19,TRBJ2-3
CASSPGTGYEQYF,TRBV14,TRBJ2-7
CATREITDTQYF,TRBV6-5,TRBJ2-3
CASSPHDSTDTQYF,TRBV7-2,TRBJ2-3
CATAQDTQYF,TRBV21-1,TRBJ2-3
CASSLSFRGTSGQETQYF,TRBV7-2,TRBJ2-5
CASSLDSAGNQPQHF,TRBV5-1,TRBJ1-5
CASSPLTGTEAFF,TRBV7-2,TRBJ1-1
CASIRGTEAFF,TRBV5-6,TRBJ1-1
CASSLVQGNSPLHF,TRBV5-1,TRBJ1-6
CASSIGRTGALSNQPQHF,TRBV19,TRBJ1-5
CASSPTKGLSANTEAFF,TRBV7-2,TRBJ1-1
CASSTLAGNEQYF,TRBV19,TRBJ2-7
CASSTADRSSGNTIYF,TRBV5-1,TRBJ1-3
CASSELASYNEQFF,TRBV2,TRBJ2-1
CAWSVPGLTDTQYF,TRBV30,TRBJ2-3
CASGYMGQGSQPQHF,TRBV28,TRBJ1-5
CASANRVQETQYF,TRBV27,TRBJ2-5